This entry lists 17 T cell receptor beta chains sequenced from one sample in a study of cytomegalovirus exposure and HLA in healthy donors. The primer mix had 60 Vbeta and 13 Jbeta primers. This table comes from immunoSEQ multiplex PCR, and its TCRdb copy is limited to in-frame clones, with some not included. The table lists 110,000 to 150,000 clones, around two thirds of them singletons. The sample consisted of PBMCs. The receptors were gathered from a man between 18 and 35 years old in good health and CMV-seropositive.

J is TRBJ1-1 and V is TRBV18; weak D call: TRBD1 (5 bases). Between the trimmed V and J ends, which lost 8 bases and 7 bases, there was a span of 11 bases. This CDR3 has 11 amino acids. Germline assignment: CDR1 KGHSH and CDR2 LQKENI. CDR3 DNA sequence: TGTGCCAGCAGGAACAGGAATGAAGCTTTCTTT. It encodes CASRNRNEAFF.

The chain links TRBV19 to TRBJ1-5, with a weak D call TRBD1 (6 bases). Germline V gives CDR1 LNHDA, CDR2 SQIVND (reference sequence). The V end lost 6 bases, the J end lost 6 bases, and 12 bases lay between the germline ends. The CDR3 sequence is 13 residues long. CDR3 in DNA: TGTGCCAGTAGAAGAGAACAGGGTCAGCCCCAGCATTTT. This codes for CASRREQGQPQHF. The full variable domain, completed using reference TRBV19 and TRBJ1-5, is DGGITQSPKYLFRKEGQNVTLSCEQNLNHDAMYWYRQDPGQGLRLIYYSQIVNDFQKGDIAEGYSVSREKKESFPLTVTSAQKNPTAFYLCASRREQGQPQHFGDGTRLSIL.

The rearrangement joins TRBV11-2 to TRBJ2-7; D perhaps matches TRBD1 (6 bases). CDR1 SGHAT and CDR2 FQNNGV come from the germline V gene. V was clipped by 3 bases and J by 2 bases, with 20 bases between them. The CDR3 totals 17 residues. The CDR3 is CASSFHHPLDRPYEQYF. The CDR3 DNA sequence: TGTGCCAGCAGCTTCCACCATCCATTGGACAGACCCTACGAGCAGTACTTC.

The V gene is TRBV18, the J gene TRBJ1-1; 8 bases line up with TRBD1. V shed 5 bases and J 5 bases; nucleotides not matched to a gene: 7. The CDR3 loop spans 14 amino acids. Germline V gene lookup returns CDR1 KGHSH and CDR2 LQKENI. As DNA, the CDR3 is TGTGCCAGCTCAAAAGACAGGGGCGGTACTGAAGCTTTCTTT. The encoded protein is CASSKDRGGTEAFF.

This clone was counted a single time. V and J are TRBV27 and TRBJ2-7, with 10 bases lining up with TRBD1. This CDR3 spans 16 amino acids. After removal of 5 bases from V and 2 bases from J, the junction contained 9 bases not matched to a gene. Germline V gene sequence: CDR1 MNHEY, CDR2 SMNVEV (reference sequence). The CDR3 protein is CASSRSPGQGTYEQYF. In nucleotides, the CDR3 is TGTGCCAGCAGTCGATCACCGGGACAGGGGACCTACGAGCAGTACTTC.

The DNA for the CDR3 is TGTGCCAGCAGCCCGGGACAGGGTCTGTACGAGCAGTACTTC. Protein product: CASSPGQGLYEQYF. This chain joins TRBV28 and TRBJ2-7, with 9 nucleotides matching TRBD1. CDR1 is MDHEN and CDR2 is SYDVKM in the germline V gene. V shed 6 bases, J shed 4 bases, and the junction held 7 bases outside the gene matches. The CDR3 has 14 amino acids.

The chain joins TRBV6-5 to TRBJ2-7, with D possibly TRBD2 on 5 matching bases. Germline values: CDR1 MNHEY, CDR2 SVGAGI. With 6 bases removed from V and 2 bases from J, the gap between germline ends came to 11 bases. This CDR3 is built from 13 residues. This CDR3 is CASSRGATYEQYF. The CDR3 DNA follows: TGTGCCAGCAGCCGGGGTGCTACCTACGAGCAGTACTTC.

Comment on this clone: A read error may produce the germline difference seen at one junction end. V gene TRBV18 combines with J gene TRBJ1-2; weak D call: TRBD1 (6 bases). CDR1 is KGHSH, CDR2 LQKENI, per germline. This CDR3 has 17 amino acids. This CDR3 reads CASSPTWGLGENYGYIF. CDR3 in DNA: TGTGCCAGCTCACCAACCTGGGGGCTCGGAGAAAACTATGGCTACATCTTC.

The chain employs TRBV18 and TRBJ2-2; 8 nucleotides agree with TRBD1. With 6 bases clipped from V and 5 bases from J, the junction kept 8 bases outside the gene matches. CDR3 length equals 15 residues. Germline loops: CDR1 KGHSH, CDR2 LQKENI. CDR3: CASSPDRGRTGELFF. CDR3 nucleotide sequence: TGTGCCAGCTCGCCAGACAGGGGACGGACCGGGGAGCTGTTTTTT.

On this clone itself: One end of the junction is discordant with germline, which a read error may explain. The genes are TRBV19 and TRBJ2-3; D is uncertain. The CDR3 is 11 residues long. The germline V gene has CDR1 LNHDA and CDR2 SQIVND (reference sequence). The CDR3 DNA is TGTGCCAGTAGTATAACAGAAACGCAGTATTTT. It translates to CASSITETQYF.

V and J are TRBV6-5 and TRBJ2-1, with TRBD2 matching over 9 bases. CDR1 and CDR2 (germline): MNHEY, SVGAGI. There are 14 residues in the CDR3. V was clipped by 2 bases and J by 7 bases; unmatched bases: 3. CDR3 DNA sequence: TGTGCCAGCAGTTACCAGCGGGGGGAAAATGAGCAGTTCTTC. Translated, it gives CASSYQRGENEQFF.

The chain couples TRBV7-9 to TRBJ2-7; a possible D gene is TRBD2 (6 bases). With 3 bases removed from V and 5 bases from J, the gap between germline ends came to 11 bases. Per germline, CDR1 SEHNR and CDR2 FQNEAQ (reference sequence). The CDR3 spans 13 residues. CDR3 nucleotide sequence: TGTGCCAGCAGCTTGGAGGGTTCCCACGAGCAGTACTTC. This encodes CASSLEGSHEQYF. The variable domain in full, completed from reference TRBV7-9 and TRBJ2-7, reads DTGVSQNPRHKITKRGQNVTFRCDPISEHNRLYWYRQTLGQGPEFLTYFQNEAQLEKSRLLSDRFSAERPKGSFSTLEIQRTEQGDSAMYLCASSLEGSHEQYFGPGTRLTVT.

Of note for this clone: This CDR3 is missing its conserved last phenylalanine or tryptophan, likely due to a read error. In DNA, the CDR3 is TGCGCCAGCAGCCCGTCGGGAGGGCGCACAGATACGCAGTATGTT. Protein product: CASSPSGGRTDTQYV. This chain joins TRBV5-1 and TRBJ2-3; 8 bases agree with TRBD2. CDR1 and CDR2 from the germline V gene are SGHRS and YFSETQ. The CDR3 runs to 15 residues. V dropped 4 bases and J dropped 1; count of bases not matched to a gene: 5.

The V call is TRBV25-1, the J call TRBJ1-2; D perhaps matches TRBD1 (6 bases). V was pared by 7 bases and J by 7 bases, with 16 bases between. CDR3 size: 13 residues. From germline, CDR1 is MGHDK and CDR2 SYGVNS. DNA of the CDR3: TGTGCCAGCACGACAGGAGGCGAGAGTGGCTACACCTTC. It encodes CASTTGGESGYTF.

The rearrangement joins TRBV5-6 to TRBJ2-2; D uncertain. Germline V CDR1 and CDR2: SGHDT, YYEEEE. V lost 1 base and J lost 2, with 9 bases in between. This CDR3 is 15 amino acids long. For the CDR3, the DNA is TGTGCCAGCAGCTTGTTGGCTTTAAACACCGGGGAGCTGTTTTTT. This encodes CASSLLALNTGELFF.

A single count supports this clone. The CDR3 is CASSERGFINEQFF. The CDR3 bases are TGTGCCAGCAGTGAAAGGGGGTTTATCAATGAGCAGTTCTTC. The J gene is TRBJ2-1, the V gene TRBV2, with D perhaps TRBD1 (6 bases). The CDR3 spans 14 residues. Germline values: CDR1 SNHLY, CDR2 FYNNEI. V was trimmed by 2 bases and J by 6 bases, leaving 11 bases between them.

This clone was observed a handful of times. The rearrangement uses TRBV30 and TRBJ2-1; TRBD2 matches at 8 bases. This CDR3 has 13 amino acids. CDR1 and CDR2 (germline): GTSNPN, SVGIG (reference sequence). V lost 7 bases and J lost 4; bases outside the gene matches: 6. The CDR3 protein is CALQREIYNEQFF. DNA for the CDR3: TGTGCCTTGCAGCGGGAGATATACAATGAGCAGTTCTTC.